What follows is one T cell receptor beta chain and its context. The data originate from a study of glioma-infiltrating T cells. Germline-derived CDR1 and CDR2 are WSHSY and SAAADI. CDR3 length: 15 amino acids. The J segment lost 3 bases and the V segment lost 5 bases, leaving 5 bases of the junction unmatched. The iRepertoire nested amplicon-rescue multiplex PCR amplified TCR alpha and beta CDR3s from RNA. Each CDR3 protein gets one entry after TCRdb re-called the multiplex PCR reads with MiXCR. The table records 150,000 or so distinct CDR3 sequences, about 39% of them present only once. Sequencing was carried out using glioma tissue, nonneoplastic brain tissue, or PBMCs (not recorded which). The V gene is TRBV10-2, the J gene TRBJ2-5, with 11 nucleotides matching TRBD2. The receptor was isolated from a human donor with low-grade glioma or glioblastoma, undergoing nonglioma brain surgery, or in good health (not recorded which). CDR3 sequence: CASSRGGLAEETQYF. The CDR3 DNA is TGCGCCAGCAGTCGGGGGGGACTAGCGGAAGAGACCCAGTACTTC.